The 20 T cell receptor beta chains listed next were all sequenced from one sample in a study of shared clonotypes between healthy human individuals. The repertoire was sequenced with immunoSEQ multiplex PCR; TCRdb's copy has only in-frame clones and lacks some. Here the sample spans some 2.1 million clones, 93% being singletons. Cells designated naive CD8 were CD45RO-negative and were positively selected for CCR7, with terminally differentiated effector memory CD45RA+ cells excluded. Sequenced sample: naive CD8+ T cells from PBMCs. Receptors originate from a man aged 18 to 29 in good health. Some clones in this sample may be carry-over from other donors' samples.

The J gene is TRBJ2-7, the V gene TRBV2; D not resolved. The germline gives CDR1 SNHLY, CDR2 FYNNEI. The CDR3 has 12 residues. Trimming stripped 6 bases from V and 1 base from J, with 7 bases between. CDR3 in amino acids: CASSQNSYEQYF. In DNA form, the CDR3 reads TGTGCCAGCAGCCAAAATTCCTACGAGCAGTACTTC.

The CDR3 DNA is TGTGCCAGCAGTGAATCGGTGGGCTCCTCCTACGAGCAGTACTTC. It specifies CASSESVGSSYEQYF. The rearrangement uses TRBV2 and TRBJ2-7; D gene ambiguous. Between the trimmed V and J ends, which lost 2 bases and 0 bases, there was a span of 11 bases. CDR3 length: 15 amino acids. Germline values: CDR1 SNHLY, CDR2 FYNNEI.

V and J are TRBV29-1 and TRBJ2-1, with D unclear. CDR3 size: 16 residues. The V gene's germline CDR1 is SQVTM and CDR2 ANQGSEA. The V end lost 5 bases, the J end lost 4 bases, and 21 bases lay between the germline ends. The CDR3 spells CSVINLGPQPYNEQFF. CDR3 sequence (DNA): TGCAGCGTTATCAACCTGGGCCCCCAACCTTACAATGAGCAGTTCTTC.

V and J are TRBV11-3 and TRBJ2-7; 7 bases fit TRBD1. V lost 1 base to trimming and J lost 5 bases; unmatched junction nucleotides: 5. This CDR3 spans 14 amino acids. The germline V gene has CDR1 SGHNT and CDR2 YENEEA. The CDR3 reads CASSLGPGGHEQYF. The CDR3 nucleotides read TGTGCCAGCAGCTTAGGCCCAGGGGGTCACGAGCAGTACTTC.

This clone was picked up a small number of times. CDR3 DNA sequence: TGTGCCAGCAGCTTGGGAGGGCTTCATGAAGCTTTCTTT. Translation gives CASSLGGLHEAFF. V usage is TRBV7-9 and J usage is TRBJ1-1; D is ambiguous. CDR3 length equals 13 residues. Per germline, CDR1 SEHNR and CDR2 FQNEAQ (reference sequence). V lost 3 bases and J lost 7, with 12 bases in between.

Regarding this clone: The sample has other DNA sequences that encode this CDR3 too. The chain joins TRBV6-5 to TRBJ2-3, with 7 bases aligning to TRBD1. CDR1 is MNHEY and CDR2 is SVGAGI in the germline V gene. The CDR3 loop spans 15 amino acids. J gave up 1 base and V 0 bases, and 1 base lay outside the gene matches. CDR3 bases: TGTGCCAGCAGTTACTCCGACAGGGGCACAGATACGCAGTATTTT. Translation: CASSYSDRGTDTQYF.

The rearrangement links TRBV5-4 to TRBJ2-1; TRBD2 matches at 12 bases. Germline CDR1 SGHNT, CDR2 YYREEE (reference sequence). J lost 7 bases, V lost 3 bases, and 5 bases had no gene match. The CDR3 runs to 15 residues. The CDR3 DNA follows: TGTGCCAGCAGCTCGGGACTAGCGGGTAAAAATGAGCAGTTCTTC. Its protein product is CASSSGLAGKNEQFF.

The chain couples TRBV14 to TRBJ1-1, with D unclear. Trimming cost V 8 bases and J 0 bases, with 16 bases left between them. The germline gives CDR1 SGHDN, CDR2 FVKESK. The CDR3 contains 15 residues. The DNA for the CDR3 is TGTGCCAGCCCGGCAGACAATCCGATGAACACTGAAGCTTTCTTT. Protein sequence: CASPADNPMNTEAFF.

The rearrangement links TRBV7-9 to TRBJ2-7; the D gene is possibly TRBD1 (6 bases). V was cut by 3 bases and J by 3 bases, with 15 bases left in between. The germline CDR1 and CDR2 sequences are SEHNR and FQNEAQ (reference sequence). The CDR3 runs to 15 residues. The CDR3 coding sequence is TGTGCCAGCAGCTTCTCTCCGGCAGGGGACTACGAGCAGTACTTC. Amino acid sequence: CASSFSPAGDYEQYF.

The chain recombines TRBV9 with TRBJ2-2, with D possibly matching TRBD2 (6 bases). With 0 bases removed from V and 3 bases from J, the gap between germline ends came to 12 bases. This CDR3 is built from 16 residues. From germline, CDR1 is SGDLS and CDR2 YYNGEE. The CDR3 coding sequence is TGTGCCAGCAGCGTAGGTGGCGGGGCCCACACCGGGGAGCTGTTTTTT. Translated, it gives CASSVGGGAHTGELFF.

The chain recombines TRBV5-4 with TRBJ2-1, with 7 bases aligning to TRBD2. V lost 2 bases, J lost 2 bases, and 7 bases stayed unmatched. The CDR3 totals 16 residues. Germline CDR1 and CDR2: SGHNT and YYREEE (reference sequence). CDR3 in amino acids: CASSLPGLVTYNEQFF. The CDR3 DNA sequence: TGTGCCAGCAGCTTACCAGGACTAGTCACCTACAATGAGCAGTTCTTC.

The chain combines TRBV9 with TRBJ2-3; D is perhaps TRBD2 (5 bases). Trimming pared 3 bases from V and 3 bases from J, leaving 17 bases between. Germline CDR1 and CDR2: SGDLS and YYNGEE. The CDR3 sequence is 16 residues long. The CDR3 DNA sequence: TGTGCCAGCAGCGCCGGACTGTCTAGGGTAACAGATACGCAGTATTTT. This gives the protein CASSAGLSRVTDTQYF.

The V and J genes are TRBV14 and TRBJ2-7; D remains unclear. CDR3 length: 14 amino acids. The V gene lost 0 bases and the J gene lost 6 bases, with 12 bases spanning the gap. The germline CDR1 and CDR2 sequences are SGHDN and FVKESK. CDR3 coding DNA: TGTGCCAGCAGCCAAGACCCCTGGGCGGTCGAGCAGTACTTC. This codes for CASSQDPWAVEQYF.

This chain joins TRBV7-8 and TRBJ1-2, with 8 bases aligning to TRBD1. Germline-derived CDR1 and CDR2 are SGHVS and FQNEAQ. The CDR3 is 15 amino acids. The V segment lost 5 bases and the J segment 0 bases; nucleotides outside the gene matches: 5. CDR3 coding DNA: TGTGCCAGCAGCCAACCGACAGGGGCTAACTATGGCTACACCTTC. Its translation is CASSQPTGANYGYTF.

The V gene is TRBV2, the J gene TRBJ2-2; 7 bases are a match to TRBD2. CDR3 length: 14 amino acids. The junction had 8 bases not matched to a gene; V was cut back by 8 bases and J by 5 bases. Germline CDR1 SNHLY, CDR2 FYNNEI. CDR3 protein: CASAPGGDTGELFF. Written as DNA, the CDR3 is TGTGCCAGCGCACCGGGAGGAGATACCGGGGAGCTGTTTTTT.

This chain uses TRBV9 with TRBJ1-4, with unresolved D. CDR3 size: 15 residues. The V end lost 0 bases, the J end lost 5 bases, and 11 bases lay between the germline ends. CDR1 and CDR2 (germline): SGDLS, YYNGEE. The CDR3 DNA reads TGTGCCAGCAGCGTAGAGGGTCACAGCAATGAAAAACTGTTTTTT. Translated, it gives CASSVEGHSNEKLFF.

The chain links TRBV20-1 to TRBJ2-7, with D hard to call. Trimming shortened V by 3 bases and J by 9 bases, and 9 bases separated the two germline ends. Germline V CDR1 and CDR2: DFQATT, SNEGSKA (reference sequence). The CDR3 loop spans 10 amino acids. The CDR3 region has the DNA TGCAGTGCTAGGTTGGATGGGCAGTACTTC. Protein product: CSARLDGQYF.

The V and J genes are TRBV19 and TRBJ2-1, with 8 positions matching TRBD2. Germline CDR1 reads LNHDA; CDR2 reads SQIVND (reference sequence). CDR3 length: 15 amino acids. The junction had 14 bases not matched to a gene; V was cut back by 6 bases and J by 10 bases. The CDR3 DNA reads TGTGCCAGTAGCCCAGCGGGAGCACCCTTGGGGGAGCAGTTCTTC. This translates into CASSPAGAPLGEQFF.

Note on this clone: Within the sample, other DNA sequences also encode this same CDR3. This chain links TRBV4-1 with TRBJ2-2; a possible D gene is TRBD1 (5 bases). Trimming took 5 bases from V and 7 from J, leaving 20 bases between them. Per germline, CDR1 MGHRA and CDR2 YSYEKL. The CDR3 is 16 amino acids. CDR3 region: CASSNGQVLGFGELFF. In nucleotides, the CDR3 is TGCGCCAGCAGCAACGGACAAGTTTTAGGTTTCGGGGAGCTGTTTTTT.

V and J are TRBV11-2 and TRBJ2-7; TRBD1 matches at 9 bases. The V segment lost 4 bases and the J segment 5 bases; nucleotides outside the gene matches: 3. The CDR3 length is 13 residues. CDR1 is SGHAT, CDR2 FQNNGV, per germline. The CDR3 here is CASSSGQGNEQYF. The CDR3 bases are TGTGCCAGCAGCTCGGGACAGGGTAACGAGCAGTACTTC.